Each of the 18 T cell receptor beta chains below was sequenced from the same sample in a study of beta chain features in type 1 diabetes. The study reverse transcribed the entire isolated RNA, so it sequenced expressed TCRB transcripts. Repertoires were generated with immunoSEQ multiplex PCR, while TCRdb's copy carries only in-frame clones and drops some. The table has 600,000 to 650,000 clones, about 16% seen once. The sample comprised naive CD4+ T cells from blood. The receptors were gathered from a man younger than 30 in good health.

The chain carries TRBV30 and TRBJ1-1; D call uncertain. Trimming cost V 3 bases and J 2 bases, with 13 bases left between them. Germline CDR1 GTSNPN, CDR2 SVGIG (reference sequence). The CDR3 runs to 14 residues. CDR3: CAWRGKGYNTEAFF. The CDR3 nucleotides are TGTGCCTGGAGGGGAAAAGGTTATAACACTGAAGCTTTCTTT.

The V and J genes are TRBV9 and TRBJ1-4, with D hard to call. The germline gives CDR1 SGDLS, CDR2 YYNGEE. Trimming cost V 0 bases and J 7 bases, with 10 bases left between them. The CDR3 loop spans 14 amino acids. DNA of the CDR3: TGTGCCAGCAGCGTAGGACATAGTCTTGAAAAACTGTTTTTT. Residues: CASSVGHSLEKLFF.

This clone is a singleton in its sample. This clone may be a read error of a much larger clone one base away. The rearrangement joins TRBV11-3 to TRBJ2-5; 7 bases line up with TRBD1. This CDR3 spans 13 amino acids. The junction had 2 bases not matched to a gene; V was cut back by 5 bases and J by 2 bases. CDR1 and CDR2 (germline): SGHNT, YENEEA. CDR3 nucleotides: TGTGCCAGCAGCACGGGACAGCAAGAGACCCAGTACTTC. As protein: CASSTGQQETQYF.

V is TRBV7-8 and J is TRBJ2-2, with D possibly being TRBD1 (5 bases). Germline V gene sequence: CDR1 SGHVS, CDR2 FQNEAQ. This CDR3 comprises 15 residues. V dropped 3 bases and J dropped 1 base, with 9 bases sitting between them. The CDR3 DNA follows: TGTGCCAGCAGCTTCAGGGTTTGGAACACCGGGGAGCTGTTTTTT. Encoded protein: CASSFRVWNTGELFF.

V gene TRBV9 combines with J gene TRBJ2-5, with 12 bases matching TRBD2. Germline V gives CDR1 SGDLS, CDR2 YYNGEE. The CDR3 spans 16 residues. Unmatched junction bases numbered 5, after V lost 0 bases and J lost 5 bases. This CDR3 reads CASSVASGRAGETQYF. CDR3 DNA: TGTGCCAGCAGCGTAGCTAGCGGGAGGGCCGGGGAGACCCAGTACTTC.

The J gene is TRBJ2-1, the V gene TRBV6-1; D perhaps matches TRBD1 (6 bases). This CDR3 region has 16 residues. V was shortened by 3 bases and J by 0 bases, with 12 bases between the two germline ends. The germline V gene encodes CDR1 MNHNS and CDR2 SASEGT. The CDR3, as DNA: TGTGCCAGCAGTGACAGGGGCTTGAGCTCCTACAATGAGCAGTTCTTC. It specifies CASSDRGLSSYNEQFF.

The chain links TRBV15 to TRBJ2-1; TRBD1 is a possible D gene (5 bases). CDR1 is LNHNV, CDR2 YYDKDF, per germline (reference sequence). The CDR3 extends over 15 amino acids. V was shortened by 6 bases and J by 1 base, with 13 bases between the two germline ends. The CDR3 sequence is CATRVQGKSYNEQFF. The CDR3 coding sequence is TGTGCCACCAGGGTTCAGGGAAAGTCCTACAATGAGCAGTTCTTC.

A word on this clone: Germline and junction disagree at one end, which may indicate a read error. This chain links TRBV7-2 with TRBJ1-5, with D unresolved. Germline CDR1 is SGHTA and CDR2 is FQGNSA. This CDR3 has 16 residues. The CDR3 DNA is TGCGCCAGCAGCTTAGGCCCCTTGACGGTGAATCAGCCCCAGCATTTT. This codes for CASSLGPLTVNQPQHF.

This chain joins TRBV30 and TRBJ1-6, with 9 bases identical to TRBD1. The CDR3 length is 15 residues. J was trimmed by 12 bases and V by 1 base; bases with no gene match: 10. Germline V gene data show CDR1 as GTSNPN and CDR2 as SVGIG (reference sequence). CDR3 sequence reads: CAWSESTGGGLPLHF. In nucleotides, the CDR3 is TGTGCCTGGAGTGAGTCGACAGGGGGGGGGTTACCCCTCCACTTT.

The V gene is TRBV5-6, the J gene TRBJ2-7, with a tentative D call TRBD1 (5 bases). The germline V gene encodes CDR1 SGHDT and CDR2 YYEEEE. Trimming left V 4 bases short and J 3 bases short, with 11 bases between. This CDR3 has 13 residues. CDR3 sequence: CASSPRGHYEQYF. DNA of the CDR3: TGTGCCAGCAGCCCTCGCGGACACTACGAGCAGTACTTC.

The chain employs TRBV7-2 and TRBJ1-3; tentatively, D is TRBD1 (5 bases). V dropped 8 bases and J dropped 7 bases, with 24 bases sitting between them. This CDR3 comprises 16 residues. CDR1 is SGHTA, CDR2 FQGNSA, per germline. The CDR3: CASGSGTHHYLNTIYF. As DNA, the CDR3 is TGTGCCAGCGGTTCGGGGACCCACCATTATTTGAACACCATATATTTT.

The chain uses TRBV9 and TRBJ2-1; 10 bases line up with TRBD2. This CDR3 has 17 residues. Germline V gene lookup returns CDR1 SGDLS and CDR2 YYNGEE. V lost 3 bases, J lost 5 bases, and 11 bases stayed unmatched. For the CDR3, the DNA is TGTGCCAGCAGCGCATCCTTATGGACTAGCGGAGACAATGAGCAGTTCTTC. Translation gives CASSASLWTSGDNEQFF.

This clone was found a few times. The genes are TRBV30 and TRBJ2-7; D is perhaps TRBD2 (6 bases). CDR1 is GTSNPN, CDR2 SVGIG, per germline (reference sequence). CDR3 length: 12 amino acids. V was cut by 8 bases and J by 4 bases, with 15 bases left in between. DNA for the CDR3: TGTGCCGGGGACTCGGGACTTTACGAGCAGTACTTC. Protein: CAGDSGLYEQYF.

This clone was seen a handful of times. The genes are TRBV7-9 and TRBJ1-2; perhaps TRBD1 as D (5 bases). The germline V gene encodes CDR1 SEHNR and CDR2 FQNEAQ (reference sequence). V was clipped by 6 bases and J by 5 bases, with 13 bases between them. This CDR3 region has 13 residues. This CDR3 reads CASRSGTEYGYTF. CDR3 nucleotides: TGTGCCAGCAGGTCCGGGACGGAATATGGCTACACCTTC.

The J gene is TRBJ2-2, the V gene TRBV28; D is unclear. The V end lost 3 bases, the J end lost 3 bases, and 11 bases lay between the germline ends. Germline CDR1 is MDHEN and CDR2 is SYDVKM. This CDR3 has 15 residues. CDR3 region: CASSFASADTGELFF. CDR3 DNA sequence: TGTGCCAGCAGTTTTGCGTCGGCAGACACCGGGGAGCTGTTTTTT.

This clone has more than one count but fewer than ten. The chain links TRBV13 to TRBJ2-3, with 9 bases lining up with TRBD2. The CDR3 loop spans 16 amino acids. Per germline, CDR1 PRHDT and CDR2 FYEKMQ (reference sequence). J was trimmed by 2 bases and V by 5 bases; bases with no gene match: 8. CDR3 DNA: TGTGCCAGCAGCCCGGCTAGCGGGGCTTCCACAGATACGCAGTATTTT. Protein sequence: CASSPASGASTDTQYF.

V is TRBV25-1 and J is TRBJ2-7, with TRBD1 matching 8 bases. This CDR3 contains 16 residues. V shed 2 bases, J shed 0 bases, and the junction held 6 bases outside the gene matches. Germline V gives CDR1 MGHDK, CDR2 SYGVNS. CDR3: CASSERWTGPSYEQYF. CDR3 nucleotides: TGTGCCAGCAGTGAACGGTGGACAGGGCCCTCCTACGAGCAGTACTTC.

V gene TRBV15 combines with J gene TRBJ2-7; 7 positions agree with TRBD1. The V segment lost 6 bases and the J segment 3 bases; nucleotides outside the gene matches: 5. This CDR3 is built from 13 residues. Germline V lookup: CDR1 LNHNV, CDR2 YYDKDF (reference sequence). CDR3 loop: CATSRDRIYEQYF. In nucleotides, the CDR3 is TGTGCCACCAGTCGGGACAGAATCTACGAGCAGTACTTC.